The 3 T cell receptor beta chains below come from one sample, sequenced in a study of blood T cell repertoires in COVID-19. Libraries were prepared by immunoSEQ multiplex PCR; TCRdb keeps only in-frame clonotypes and omits some of them. The sample comprises 98,000 or so clones, about 86% of which are singletons, and roughly 13% rests with the top ten. Sequenced: peripheral blood. The receptor set was obtained from a woman aged 55-75 years in a cohort sampled during active or convalescent COVID-19.

This chain uses TRBV5-1 with TRBJ1-1; weak D call: TRBD1 (5 bases). The length of the CDR3 is 15 residues. The germline gives CDR1 SGHRS, CDR2 YFSETQ. With 4 bases removed from V and 1 base from J, the gap between germline ends came to 14 bases. As DNA, the CDR3 is TGCGCCAGCAGCCTCGGAGGGGCGGGGAACACTGAAGCTTTCTTT. Translation gives CASSLGGAGNTEAFF.

J is TRBJ2-4 and V is TRBV28, with a possible D match to TRBD2 (6 bases). V lost 0 bases to trimming and J lost 0 bases, with 9 bases between them. The CDR3 runs 16 residues. From germline, CDR1 is MDHEN and CDR2 SYDVKM. The CDR3 region is CASSLWRDLAKNIQYF. The DNA for the CDR3 is TGTGCCAGCAGTTTATGGAGGGACTTAGCCAAAAACATTCAGTACTTC.

The J gene is TRBJ2-7, the V gene TRBV28; D remains unclear. Looked up from germline, CDR1 is MDHEN and CDR2 is SYDVKM. Trimming took 2 bases from V and 3 from J, leaving 8 bases between them. This CDR3 has 13 residues. The CDR3 DNA is TGTGCCAGCAGTTTAGGTCAGGACTACGAGCAGTACTTC. Amino acid sequence: CASSLGQDYEQYF.